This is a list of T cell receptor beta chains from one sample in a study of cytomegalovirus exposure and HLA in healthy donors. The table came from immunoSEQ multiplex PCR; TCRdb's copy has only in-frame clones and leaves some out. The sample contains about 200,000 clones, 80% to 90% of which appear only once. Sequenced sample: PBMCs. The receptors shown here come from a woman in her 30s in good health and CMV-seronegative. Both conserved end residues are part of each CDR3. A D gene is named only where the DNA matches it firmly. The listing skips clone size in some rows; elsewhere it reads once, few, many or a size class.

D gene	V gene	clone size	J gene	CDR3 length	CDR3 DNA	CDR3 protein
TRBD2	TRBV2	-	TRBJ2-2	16	TGTGCCAGCAGGATGCGGGGGGGCCGTGACACCGGGGAGCTGTTTTTT	CASRMRGGRDTGELFF
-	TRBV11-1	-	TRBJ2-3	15	TGTGCCAGCAGCGCCAGAGGTTCCTACGGAGATACGCAGTATTTT	CASSARGSYGDTQYF
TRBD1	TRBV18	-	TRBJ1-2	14	TGTGCCAGCTCACCAGGACAGGGTGCCTATGGCTACACCTTC	CASSPGQGAYGYTF
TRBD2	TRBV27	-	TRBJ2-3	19	TGTGCCAGCAGTTTATCGACTAGCGGGGAGCGACCTAGCACAGATACGCAGTATTTT	CASSLSTSGERPSTDTQYF
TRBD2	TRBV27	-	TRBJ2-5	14	TGTGCCAGCAGTTCGCGGGGGGCGGAGGAGACCCAGTACTTC	CASSSRGAEETQYF
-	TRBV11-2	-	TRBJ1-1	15	TGTGCCAGCAGCCTCGCCTCCACAGGGAACACTGAAGCTTTCTTT	CASSLASTGNTEAFF
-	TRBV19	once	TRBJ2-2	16	TGTGCCAGTAGTAGTATTCGTGTCAGGAACACCGGGGAGCTGTTTTTT	CASSSIRVRNTGELFF
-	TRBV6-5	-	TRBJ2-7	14	TGTGCCAGCAGTTACCCAGGGGCTCGTGGCGAGCAGTACTTC	CASSYPGARGEQYF
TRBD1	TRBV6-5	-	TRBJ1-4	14	TGTGCCAGCAGTAGGGGGCACAGGGGCGAAAAACTGTTTTTT	CASSRGHRGEKLFF
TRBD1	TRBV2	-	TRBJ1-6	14	TGTGCCAGCAGGACAGGGGCGGATAATTCACCCCTCCACTTT	CASRTGADNSPLHF
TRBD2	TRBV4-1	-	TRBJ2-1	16	TGCGCCAGCAGCCCCAGCCGGGACTACCGCTACAATGAGCAGTTCTTC	CASSPSRDYRYNEQFF
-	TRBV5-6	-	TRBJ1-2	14	TGTGCCAGCAGCCTAGTTGACAGAATCTATGGCTACACCTTC	CASSLVDRIYGYTF
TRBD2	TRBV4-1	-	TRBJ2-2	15	TGCGCCAGCAGCCATGATAGCGGGTTGACCGGGGAGCTGTTTTTT	CASSHDSGLTGELFF
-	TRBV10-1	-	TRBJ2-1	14	TGCGCCAGCAGTGAAAGCGGGTTTTACAATGAGCAGTTCTTC	CASSESGFYNEQFF
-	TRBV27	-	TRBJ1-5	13	TGTGCCAGCAGCTATAGCGCAGAGCAGCCCCAGCATTTT	CASSYSAEQPQHF
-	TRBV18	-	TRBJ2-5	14	TGTGCCAGCTCCCTTTCGGGAACCGAAGAGACCCAGTACTTC	CASSLSGTEETQYF
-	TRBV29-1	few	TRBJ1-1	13	TGCAGCGTTCATGTGTTGGGCTCCCCTGAAGCTTTCTTT	CSVHVLGSPEAFF
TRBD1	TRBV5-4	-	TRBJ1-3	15	TGTGCCAGCAGCTCGGGACAGGGGATCTCGGACACCATATATTTT	CASSSGQGISDTIYF
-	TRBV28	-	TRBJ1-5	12	TGTGCCAGCAGTTTAAATCGGCAGCCCCAGCATTTT	CASSLNRQPQHF
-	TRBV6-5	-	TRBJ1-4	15	TGTGCCAGCAGTCCCTCAGCGGCAACTAATGAAAAACTGTTTTTT	CASSPSAATNEKLFF
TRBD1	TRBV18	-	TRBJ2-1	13	TGTGCCAGCTCACCGACAGGGGACAATGAGCAGTTCTTC	CASSPTGDNEQFF
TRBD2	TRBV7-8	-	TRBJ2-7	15	TGTGCCAGCAGCTTATATCGCGGGAGGGCCCACGAGCAGTACTTC	CASSLYRGRAHEQYF
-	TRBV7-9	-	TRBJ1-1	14	TGTGCCAGCAGCTTAGCGGGCAGGGAAGGTGAAGCTTTCTTT	CASSLAGREGEAFF
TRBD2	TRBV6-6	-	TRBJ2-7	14	TGTGCCAGCAGGGGACTAGCGGGGACATACGAGCAGTACTTC	CASRGLAGTYEQYF
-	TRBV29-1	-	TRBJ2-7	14	TGCAGCGTGTTAACCGGACAGTCCTCCTACGAGCAGTACTTC	CSVLTGQSSYEQYF
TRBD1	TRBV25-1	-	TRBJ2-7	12	TGTGCCAGCAGTGATTCCGGGACAGGGTCTTACTTC	CASSDSGTGSYF
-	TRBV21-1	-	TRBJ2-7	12	TGTGCCAGCAGCAAAGACAGTTACGAGCAGTACTTC	CASSKDSYEQYF
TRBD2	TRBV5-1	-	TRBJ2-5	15	TGCGCCAGCAGCTTTTCGACTAGCGGGGGAGAGACCCAGTACTTC	CASSFSTSGGETQYF
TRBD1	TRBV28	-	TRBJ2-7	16	TGTGCCAGCAGCCCGAATGGACAGGGCCATTCCTACGAGCAGTACTTC	CASSPNGQGHSYEQYF
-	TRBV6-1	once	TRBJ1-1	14	TGTGCCAGCGGCGGACTGCCGGAGAACACTGAAGCTTTCTTT	CASGGLPENTEAFF
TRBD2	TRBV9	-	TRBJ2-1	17	TGTGCCAGCAGCGTAGGCTTAGCGGGAGGTTGGTACAATGAGCAGTTCTTC	CASSVGLAGGWYNEQFF
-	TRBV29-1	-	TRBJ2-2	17	TGCAGCGTTGAAGATCAGACAGTCATACCCGGAACCGGGGAGCTGTTTTTT	CSVEDQTVIPGTGELFF
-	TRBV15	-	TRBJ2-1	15	TGTGCCACCAGCAGAGTGGGCGGGAAATACAATGAGCAGTTCTTC	CATSRVGGKYNEQFF
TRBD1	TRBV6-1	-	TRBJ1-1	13	TGTGCCAGCAGTAAGACAGGGTGGACTGAAGCTTTCTTT	CASSKTGWTEAFF
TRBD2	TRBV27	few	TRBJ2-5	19	TGTGCCAGCAGTCCCCTGGGGGGGCCTAGCGGGAGGGTAGGGGAGACCCAGTACTTC	CASSPLGGPSGRVGETQYF
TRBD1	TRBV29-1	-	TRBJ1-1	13	TGCAGCGGCATGGGACAGCTGAACACTGAAGCTTTCTTT	CSGMGQLNTEAFF
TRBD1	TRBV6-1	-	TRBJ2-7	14	TGTGCCAGCAGTGGACGACAGGGGTTGTCCGAGCAGTACTTC	CASSGRQGLSEQYF
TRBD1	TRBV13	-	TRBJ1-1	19	TGTGCCAGCAGCGGCGGTTCCGGGACAGGGGGTCCCATGAACACTGAAGCTTTCTTT	CASSGGSGTGGPMNTEAFF
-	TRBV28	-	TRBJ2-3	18	TGTGCCAGCAGTTTACCCCTGGGGGCGGACCCTAGCACAGATACGCAGTATTTT	CASSLPLGADPSTDTQYF
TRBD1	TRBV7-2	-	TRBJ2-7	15	TGTGCCAGCAGCGGCCTCCAGGGGGCCTCAGGCGAGCAGTACTTC	CASSGLQGASGEQYF
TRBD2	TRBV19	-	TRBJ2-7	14	TGTGCCAGTAGTTTGGCTAGCGGGAGCTACGAGCAGTACTTC	CASSLASGSYEQYF
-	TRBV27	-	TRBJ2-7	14	TGTGCCAGCAGTTTAACGGGTCTCTCCTACGAGCAGTACTTC	CASSLTGLSYEQYF
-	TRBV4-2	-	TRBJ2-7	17	TGTGCCAGCAGCCAGACATGGGGCCAGGGAAGCGACTACGAGCAGTACTTC	CASSQTWGQGSDYEQYF
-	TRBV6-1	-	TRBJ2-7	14	TGTGCCAGCGGCAATAGGGGCGGAGCCTACGAGCAGTACTTC	CASGNRGGAYEQYF
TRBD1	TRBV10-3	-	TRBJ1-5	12	TGTGCCTCCCGACAGGGCGATCAGCCCCAGCATTTT	CASRQGDQPQHF